Presented here are 22 T cell receptor beta chains from one specimen sequenced in a study of OX40 agonist ivuxolimab in advanced cancers. Sequencing used immunoSEQ multiplex PCR; TCRdb keeps in-frame clones, though not all of them. Of more than 55,000 clones in the sample, roughly nine tenths were seen once. The sample in question was CD4+ or CD8+ T cells sorted from blood, obtained in a trial of the OX40 agonist ivuxolimab. Receptors were obtained from an adult with an advanced solid tumor such as melanoma, head and neck, liver or kidney cancer.

The rearrangement joins TRBV7-9 to TRBJ2-7; maybe TRBD2 (7 bases). Germline-derived CDR1 and CDR2 are SEHNR and FQNEAQ (reference sequence). The length of the CDR3 is 15 residues. Trimming pared 5 bases from V and 7 bases from J, leaving 21 bases between. The CDR3 region is CASSPWGGSQGEQYF. CDR3 DNA: TGTGCCAGCAGCCCCTGGGGCGGGAGTCAGGGGGAGCAGTACTTC.

V gene TRBV11-3 combines with J gene TRBJ1-1; D not certain. The CDR3 has 15 amino acids. The ends were cut back, 5 bases at V and 6 bases at J, with 19 bases in the middle. Germline loops: CDR1 SGHNT, CDR2 YENEEA. DNA of the CDR3: TGTGCCAGCAGCCACCGACAACAAGGAAGCTCTGAAGCTTTCTTT. Translating gives CASSHRQQGSSEAFF.

CDR3 protein: CASSVGWGANYGYTF. The DNA for the CDR3 is TGTGCCAGCAGCGTTGGGTGGGGAGCTAACTATGGCTACACCTTC. The V call is TRBV9, the J call TRBJ1-2; D call uncertain. V dropped 2 bases and J dropped 0 bases, with 11 bases sitting between them. Germline-derived CDR1 and CDR2 are SGDLS and YYNGEE. The CDR3 totals 15 residues.

The chain combines TRBV7-8 with TRBJ1-1; D remains ambiguous. The length of the CDR3 is 13 residues. Germline V CDR1 and CDR2: SGHVS, FQNEAQ. The V and J ends lost 4 bases and 8 bases respectively, with 14 bases between them. CDR3 loop: CASSSVSLGEAFF. DNA of the CDR3: TGTGCCAGCAGCTCAGTCTCCCTCGGGGAAGCTTTCTTT. The complete variable domain, with remaining parts taken from reference TRBV7-8 and TRBJ1-1, reads GAGVSQSPRYKVAKRGQDVALRCDPISGHVSLFWYQQALGQGPEFLTYFQNEAQLDKSGLPSDRFFAERPEGSVSTLKIQRTQQEDSAVYLCASSSVSLGEAFFGQGTRLTVV.

CDR3 residues: CASSLGQGSGNTIYF. CDR3 bases: TGTGCCAGCAGCTTAGGACAGGGGTCAGGAAACACCATATATTTT. The J gene is TRBJ1-3, the V gene TRBV7-9, with 8 bases matching TRBD1. The CDR3 loop spans 15 amino acids. V lost 1 base and J lost 4; bases outside the gene matches: 3. In germline, CDR1 is SEHNR, CDR2 FQNEAQ (reference sequence). Supplemented by reference TRBV7-9 and TRBJ1-3, the full variable domain reads DTGVSQNPRHKITKRGQNVTFRCDPISEHNRLYWYRQTLGQGPEFLTYFQNEAQLEKSRLLSDRFSAERPKGSFSTLEIQRTEQGDSAMYLCASSLGQGSGNTIYFGEGSWLTVV.

This rearrangement joins TRBV30 to TRBJ1-5; 8 nucleotides agree with TRBD1. The CDR3 extends over 15 amino acids. Germline V gene lookup returns CDR1 GTSNPN and CDR2 SVGIG (reference sequence). V was clipped by 1 base and J by 4 bases; unmatched bases: 6. CDR3 residues: CAWSGGTGQNQPQHF. The CDR3 nucleotides are TGTGCCTGGAGTGGTGGGACAGGCCAGAATCAGCCCCAGCATTTT. The complete variable domain, with remaining parts taken from reference TRBV30 and TRBJ1-5, reads SQTIHQWPATLVQPVGSPLSLECTVEGTSNPNLYWYRQAAGRGLQLLFYSVGIGQISSEVPQNLSASRPQDRQFILSSKKLLLSDSGFYLCAWSGGTGQNQPQHFGDGTRLSIL.

CDR3 nucleotide sequence: TGCGCCAGCAGCTCGGGGACAGGGGTCACAGATACGCAGTATTTT. This translates into CASSSGTGVTDTQYF. The chain employs TRBV4-1 and TRBJ2-3; 10 bases align to TRBD1. V shed 5 bases, J shed 2 bases, and the junction held 4 bases outside the gene matches. The germline gives CDR1 MGHRA, CDR2 YSYEKL. CDR3 length: 15 amino acids.

The chain employs TRBV30 and TRBJ2-7; 9 bases match TRBD1. The CDR3 contains 13 residues. The V gene's germline CDR1 is GTSNPN and CDR2 SVGIG (reference sequence). After removal of 4 bases from V and 5 bases from J, the junction contained 6 bases not matched to a gene. CDR3 sequence reads: CAWNRDRVHEQYF. CDR3 coding DNA: TGTGCCTGGAACCGGGACAGGGTCCACGAGCAGTACTTC.

The V gene is TRBV7-3, the J gene TRBJ2-3; a possible D gene is TRBD2 (6 bases). CDR3 length: 13 residues. Germline V lookup: CDR1 SGHTA, CDR2 FQGTGA. V was clipped by 5 bases and J by 4 bases, with 10 bases between them. The DNA of the CDR3 is TGTGCCAGCAGCCTGGGGGGTGCAGATACGCAGTATTTT. It is translated as CASSLGGADTQYF.

This sequence joins TRBV9 and TRBJ1-1, with a tentative D call TRBD1 (5 bases). Germline V gene lookup returns CDR1 SGDLS and CDR2 YYNGEE. Between the trimmed V and J ends, which lost 7 bases and 4 bases, there was a span of 14 bases. CDR3 length: 13 residues. As DNA, the CDR3 is TGTGCCAGCTCCCGGGGGGATGGCACTGAAGCTTTCTTT. Amino acid sequence: CASSRGDGTEAFF.

Here the CDR3 DNA reads TGTGCCAGCAGCTTAGGACTAGCGGGAGGGGAATACGAGCAGTACTTC. Translating gives CASSLGLAGGEYEQYF. The chain is built from TRBV11-3 and TRBJ2-7; 14 nucleotides line up with TRBD2. This CDR3 has 16 amino acids. Trimming took 1 base from V and 4 from J; bases not matched to a gene: 3. CDR1 and CDR2 (germline): SGHNT, YENEEA.

This sequence joins TRBV7-3 and TRBJ2-1; TRBD2 agrees at 13 bases. Per germline, CDR1 SGHTA and CDR2 FQGTGA. The CDR3 is 15 residues long. V was clipped by 4 bases and J by 8 bases; unmatched bases: 5. In nucleotides, the CDR3 is TGTGCCAGCAGCTCACTAGCGGGAGGGCCTTATGAGCAGTTCTTC. Translated, it gives CASSSLAGGPYEQFF.

This chain links TRBV6-5 with TRBJ1-5; D remains ambiguous. The germline gives CDR1 MNHEY, CDR2 SVGAGI. Trimming shortened V by 8 bases and J by 4 bases, and 6 bases separated the two germline ends. The CDR3 runs to 11 residues. In DNA form, the CDR3 reads TGTGCCAGCCCCTTTAATCAGCCCCAGCATTTT. Encoded protein: CASPFNQPQHF.

The chain is built from TRBV2 and TRBJ1-3; TRBD1 might be the D (5 bases). The germline V gene encodes CDR1 SNHLY and CDR2 FYNNEI. The CDR3 length is 13 residues. V lost 8 bases, J lost 4 bases, and 12 bases lay in between. CDR3 residues: CASGTDGGNTIYF. CDR3 nucleotide sequence: TGTGCCAGCGGGACGGACGGGGGAAACACCATATATTTT.

The rearrangement uses TRBV6-5 and TRBJ1-5, with D uncertain. Trimming left V 5 bases short and J 2 bases short, with 7 bases between. Germline CDR1 is MNHEY and CDR2 is SVGAGI. This CDR3 region has 13 residues. The CDR3 sequence is CASSPGGNQPQHF. DNA of the CDR3: TGTGCCAGCAGTCCGGGTGGCAATCAGCCCCAGCATTTT.

The genes are TRBV6-6 and TRBJ1-5; 7 nucleotides line up with TRBD1. V was clipped by 0 bases and J by 7 bases; unmatched bases: 9. The germline V gene has CDR1 MNHNY and CDR2 SVGAGI (reference sequence). This CDR3 contains 16 residues. The CDR3 sequence: CASSYSGFDRAQPQHF. CDR3 in DNA: TGTGCCAGCAGTTACTCGGGGTTCGACAGGGCCCAGCCCCAGCATTTT.

The J gene is TRBJ2-1, the V gene TRBV5-4; D is unresolved. Germline V gene lookup returns CDR1 SGHNT and CDR2 YYREEE (reference sequence). This CDR3 region has 13 residues. V was cut by 0 bases and J by 12 bases, with 13 bases left in between. The chain's CDR3 is CASSLGAVGWQFF. CDR3 nucleotide sequence: TGTGCCAGCAGCTTGGGAGCAGTGGGATGGCAGTTCTTC. Looking up the rest from reference TRBV5-4 and TRBJ2-1 gives the full variable domain: ETGVTQSPTHLIKTRGQQVTLRCSSQSGHNTVSWYQQALGQGPQFIFQYYREEENGRGNFPPRFSGLQFPNYSSELNVNALELDDSALYLCASSLGAVGWQFFGPGTRLTVL.

The J gene is TRBJ1-1, the V gene TRBV29-1, with TRBD1 identical over 7 bases. With 4 bases clipped from V and 3 bases from J, the junction kept 5 bases outside the gene matches. In germline, CDR1 is SQVTM, CDR2 ANQGSEA. The CDR3 length is 13 residues. As DNA, the CDR3 is TGCAGCGTTGCCAGGGGGGGGGACACTGAAGCTTTCTTT. It specifies CSVARGGDTEAFF.

Notes on this clone: Other DNA sequences within the sample encode an identical CDR3. The V and J genes are TRBV11-2 and TRBJ2-7, with TRBD1 matching 10 bases. CDR3 length: 13 amino acids. Trimming removed 5 bases from V and 3 bases from J; junction bases left unmatched: 1. CDR1 and CDR2 (germline): SGHAT, FQNNGV. The CDR3 reads CASSRTGGYEQYF. The DNA for the CDR3 is TGTGCCAGCAGCCGGACAGGGGGCTACGAGCAGTACTTC.

V and J are TRBV9 and TRBJ1-1, with D possibly matching TRBD1 (6 bases). Trimming removed 2 bases from V and 4 bases from J, with 15 bases in between. CDR1 is SGDLS, CDR2 YYNGEE, per germline. CDR3 size: 15 residues. DNA for the CDR3: TGTGCCAGCAGCGTCGAGGGTGTCAGGGGCACTGAAGCTTTCTTT. Translating gives CASSVEGVRGTEAFF.

The chain uses TRBV5-8 and TRBJ2-1, with TRBD1 matching 7 bases. CDR3 length: 14 residues. V lost 3 bases and J lost 4; bases outside the gene matches: 4. Per the germline V gene, CDR1 is SGHTS and CDR2 is YDEGEE. The CDR3, as DNA: TGTGCCAGCAGCTGGTTACAGGGGTACAATGAGCAGTTCTTC. As protein: CASSWLQGYNEQFF.

This rearrangement joins TRBV16 to TRBJ1-5, with 10 bases aligning to TRBD1. Germline values: CDR1 KGHSY, CDR2 FQNENV. CDR3 length: 15 amino acids. J gave up 8 bases and V 2 bases, and 6 bases lay outside the gene matches. CDR3 in amino acids: CASSQDRGRREPQHF. CDR3 bases: TGTGCCAGCAGCCAAGACAGGGGGCGCAGAGAGCCCCAGCATTTT. The full variable domain, completed using reference TRBV16 and TRBJ1-5, is GEEVAQTPKHLVRGEGQKAKLYCAPIKGHSYVFWYQQVLKNEFKFLISFQNENVFDETGMPKERFSAKCLPNSPCSLEIQATKLEDSAVYFCASSQDRGRREPQHFGDGTRLSIL.